This TCR beta chain is from a study of regulatory T cells in long-lasting Graves disease. Construction of TCR beta libraries relied on iRepertoire HTBI primers and on Arm-PCR targeting CDR3 regions. TCRdb redid the calling of the multiplex PCR reads with MiXCR, one entry per CDR3 protein. Among approximately 540,000 distinct CDR3 sequences listed, about 12% were seen once. Time point here: newly diagnosed GD, antithyroid drugs for less than 3 months. RNA extracted from PBMCs served as the sequencing template. The patients were drawn from one endocrinology department in Xi'an, China. This clonotype was counted many times. The CDR3 runs to 17 residues. In germline, CDR1 is DFQATT, CDR2 SNEGSKA (reference sequence). V lost 7 bases and J lost 5; bases outside the gene matches: 18. These data were likewise used in another study, on T cells in Graves' hyperthyroidism and ophthalmopathy. That paper adds: Together with thyroid ultrasound, orbital computed tomography, serum thyroxine and TRAb, clinical symptoms were used for diagnoses.

Sequencing was performed on peripheral blood mononuclear cells (PBMCs), taken at new diagnosis, from a patient treated with antithyroid drugs. The V and J genes are TRBV20-1 and TRBJ2-1; TRBD2 agrees at 9 bases. The source is a woman between 25 and 40 years old with Graves disease. This CDR3 reads CSVTDPGLASVNNEQFF. The CDR3 DNA reads TGCAGTGTCACAGACCCGGGACTAGCCTCAGTAAACAATGAGCAGTTCTTC.